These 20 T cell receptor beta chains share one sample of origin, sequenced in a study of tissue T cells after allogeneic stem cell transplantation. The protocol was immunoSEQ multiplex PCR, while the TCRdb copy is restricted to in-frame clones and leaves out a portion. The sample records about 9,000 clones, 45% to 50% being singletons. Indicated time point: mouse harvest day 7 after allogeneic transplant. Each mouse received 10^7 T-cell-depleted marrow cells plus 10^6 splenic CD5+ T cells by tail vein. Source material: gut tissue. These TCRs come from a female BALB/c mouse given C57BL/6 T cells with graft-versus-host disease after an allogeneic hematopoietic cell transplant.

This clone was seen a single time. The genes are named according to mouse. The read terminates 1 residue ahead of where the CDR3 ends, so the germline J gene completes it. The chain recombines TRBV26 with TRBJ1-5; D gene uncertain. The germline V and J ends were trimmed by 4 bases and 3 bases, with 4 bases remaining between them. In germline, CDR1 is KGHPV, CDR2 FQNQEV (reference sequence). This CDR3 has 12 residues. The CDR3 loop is CASSQINQAPLF. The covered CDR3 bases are TGTGCCAGCAGTCAGATCAACCAGGCTCCGCTT.

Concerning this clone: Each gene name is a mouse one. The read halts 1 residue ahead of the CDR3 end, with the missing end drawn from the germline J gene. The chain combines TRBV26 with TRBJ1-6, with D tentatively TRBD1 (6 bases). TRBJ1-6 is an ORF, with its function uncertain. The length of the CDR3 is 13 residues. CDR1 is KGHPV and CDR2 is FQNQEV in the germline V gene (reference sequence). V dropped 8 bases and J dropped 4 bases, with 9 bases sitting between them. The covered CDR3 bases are TGTGCCAGCGGGACAAGATATAATTCGCCCCTCTAC. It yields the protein CASGTRYNSPLY. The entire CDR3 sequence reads CASGTRYNSPLYF.

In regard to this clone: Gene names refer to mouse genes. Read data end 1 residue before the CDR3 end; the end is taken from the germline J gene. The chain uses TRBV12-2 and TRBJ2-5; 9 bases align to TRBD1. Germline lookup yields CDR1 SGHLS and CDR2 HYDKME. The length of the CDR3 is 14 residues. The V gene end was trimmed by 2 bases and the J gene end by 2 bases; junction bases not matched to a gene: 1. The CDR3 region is CASSRGQGQDTQYF. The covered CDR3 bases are TGTGCCAGCTCTCGGGGACAGGGCCAAGACACCCAGTAC. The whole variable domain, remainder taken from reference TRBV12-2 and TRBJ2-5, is NSGVVQSPRYIIKGKGERSILKCIPISGHLSVAWYQQTQGQELKFFIQHYDKMERDKGNLPSRFSVQQFDDYHSEMNMSALELEDSAVYFCASSRGQGQDTQYFGPGTRLLVL.

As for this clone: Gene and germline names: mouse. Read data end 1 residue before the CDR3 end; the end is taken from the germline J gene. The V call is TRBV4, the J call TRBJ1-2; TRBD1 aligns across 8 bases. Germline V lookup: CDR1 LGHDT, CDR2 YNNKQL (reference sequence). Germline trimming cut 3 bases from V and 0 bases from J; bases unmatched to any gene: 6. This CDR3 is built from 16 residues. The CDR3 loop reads CASSYRKTGANSDYTF. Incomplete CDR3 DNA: TGTGCCAGCAGCTATAGGAAGACAGGGGCAAACTCCGACTACACC.

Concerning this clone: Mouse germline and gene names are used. The covered CDR3 bases are TGCACCTGCAGTGCAGGCCAGAACACAGAAGTCTTC. Protein sequence: CTCSAGQNTEVF. In full, the CDR3 is CTCSAGQNTEVFF. This chain links TRBV1 with TRBJ1-1; D call uncertain. The CDR3 goes on 1 residue after the read ends, and that part is filled in from the germline J gene. Germline V gene lookup returns CDR1 NSQYPW and CDR2 LRSPGD (reference sequence). V was pared by 1 base and J by 0 bases, with 3 bases between. This CDR3 comprises 13 residues.

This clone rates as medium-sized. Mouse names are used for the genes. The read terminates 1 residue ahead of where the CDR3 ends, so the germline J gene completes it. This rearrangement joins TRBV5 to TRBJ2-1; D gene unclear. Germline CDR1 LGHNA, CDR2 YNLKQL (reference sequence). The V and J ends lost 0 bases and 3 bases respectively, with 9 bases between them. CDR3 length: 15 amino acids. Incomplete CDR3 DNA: TGTGCCAGCAGCCAAGATCCCAGACCCTATGCTGAGCAGTTC. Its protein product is CASSQDPRPYAEQF. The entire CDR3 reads CASSQDPRPYAEQFF.

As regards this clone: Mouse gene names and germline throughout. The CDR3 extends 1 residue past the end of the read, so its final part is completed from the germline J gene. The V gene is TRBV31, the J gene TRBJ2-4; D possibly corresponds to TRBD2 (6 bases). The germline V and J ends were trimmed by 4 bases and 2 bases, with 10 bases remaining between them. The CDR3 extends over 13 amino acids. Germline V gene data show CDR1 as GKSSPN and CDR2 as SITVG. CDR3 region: CAWKVGDQNTLYF. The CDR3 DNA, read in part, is TGTGCCTGGAAGGTGGGGGATCAAAACACCTTGTAC.

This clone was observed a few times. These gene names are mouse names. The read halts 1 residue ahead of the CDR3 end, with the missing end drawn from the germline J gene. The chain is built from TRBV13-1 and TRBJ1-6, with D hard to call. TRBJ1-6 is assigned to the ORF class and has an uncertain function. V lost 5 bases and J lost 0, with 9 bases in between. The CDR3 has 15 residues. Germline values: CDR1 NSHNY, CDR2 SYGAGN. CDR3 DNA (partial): TGTGCCAGCAGCCTCAGGACTTCCTATAATTCGCCCCTCTAC. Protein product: CASSLRTSYNSPLY. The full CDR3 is CASSLRTSYNSPLYF.

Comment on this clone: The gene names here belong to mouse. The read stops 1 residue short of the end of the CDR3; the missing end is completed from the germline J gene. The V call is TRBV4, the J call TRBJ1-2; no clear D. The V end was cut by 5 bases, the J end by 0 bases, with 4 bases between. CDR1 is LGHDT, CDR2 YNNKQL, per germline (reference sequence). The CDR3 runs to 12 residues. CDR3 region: CASSRANSDYTF. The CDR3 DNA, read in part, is TGTGCCAGCAGCCGTGCAAACTCCGACTACACC.

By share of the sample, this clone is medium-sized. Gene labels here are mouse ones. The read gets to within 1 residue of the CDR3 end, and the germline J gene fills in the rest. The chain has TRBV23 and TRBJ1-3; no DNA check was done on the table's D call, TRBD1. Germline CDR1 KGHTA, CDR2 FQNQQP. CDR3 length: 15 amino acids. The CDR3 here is CSSSQSGQTGNTLYF. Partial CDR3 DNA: TGCTCCAGCAGTCAATCGGGACAGACTGGAAATACGCTCTAT.

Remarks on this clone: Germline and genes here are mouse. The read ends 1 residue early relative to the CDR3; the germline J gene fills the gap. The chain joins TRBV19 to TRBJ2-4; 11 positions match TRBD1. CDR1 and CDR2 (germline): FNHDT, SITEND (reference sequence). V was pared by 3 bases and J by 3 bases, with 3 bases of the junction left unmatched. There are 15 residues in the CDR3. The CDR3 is CASSRTGGGQNTLYF. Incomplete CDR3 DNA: TGTGCCAGCAGTAGGACAGGGGGCGGGCAAAACACCTTGTAC. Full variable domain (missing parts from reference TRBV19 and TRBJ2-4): GGIITQTPKFLIGQEGQKLTLKCQQNFNHDTMYWYRQDSGKGLRLIYYSITENDLQKGDLSEGYDASREKKSSFSLTVTSAQKNEMAVFLCASSRTGGGQNTLYFGAGTRLSVL.

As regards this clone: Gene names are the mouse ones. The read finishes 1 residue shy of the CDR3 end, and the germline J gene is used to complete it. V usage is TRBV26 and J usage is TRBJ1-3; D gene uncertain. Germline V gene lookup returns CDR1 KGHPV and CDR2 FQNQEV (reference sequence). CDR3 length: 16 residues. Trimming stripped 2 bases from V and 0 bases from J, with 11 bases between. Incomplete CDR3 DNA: TGTGCCAGCAGTCTGAAAGGGTTTAATTCTGGAAATACGCTCTAT. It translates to CASSLKGFNSGNTLY. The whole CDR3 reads CASSLKGFNSGNTLYF.

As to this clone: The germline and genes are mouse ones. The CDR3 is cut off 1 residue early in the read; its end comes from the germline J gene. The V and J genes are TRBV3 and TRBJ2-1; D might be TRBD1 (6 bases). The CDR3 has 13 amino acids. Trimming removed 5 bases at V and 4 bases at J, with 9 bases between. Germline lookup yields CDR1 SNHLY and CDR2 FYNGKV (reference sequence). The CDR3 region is CASSIGQYAEQFF. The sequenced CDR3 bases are TGTGCCAGCAGCATCGGACAGTATGCTGAGCAGTTC.

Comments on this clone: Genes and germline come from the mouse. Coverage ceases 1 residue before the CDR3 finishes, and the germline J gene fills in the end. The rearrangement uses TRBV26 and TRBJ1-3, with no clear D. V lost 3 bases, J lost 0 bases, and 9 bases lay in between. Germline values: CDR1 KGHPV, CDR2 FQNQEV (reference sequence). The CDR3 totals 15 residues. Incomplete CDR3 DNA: TGTGCCAGCAGTCTTTCACATAATTCTGGAAATACGCTCTAT. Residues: CASSLSHNSGNTLY. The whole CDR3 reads CASSLSHNSGNTLYF.

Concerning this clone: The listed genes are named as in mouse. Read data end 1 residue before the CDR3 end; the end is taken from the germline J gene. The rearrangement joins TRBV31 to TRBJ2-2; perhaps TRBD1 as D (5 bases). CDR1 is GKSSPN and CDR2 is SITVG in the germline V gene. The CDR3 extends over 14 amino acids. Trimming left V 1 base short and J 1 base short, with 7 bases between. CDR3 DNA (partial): TGTGCCTGGAGTCAGGACAAAAACACCGGGCAGCTCTAC. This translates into CAWSQDKNTGQLY. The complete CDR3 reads CAWSQDKNTGQLYF.

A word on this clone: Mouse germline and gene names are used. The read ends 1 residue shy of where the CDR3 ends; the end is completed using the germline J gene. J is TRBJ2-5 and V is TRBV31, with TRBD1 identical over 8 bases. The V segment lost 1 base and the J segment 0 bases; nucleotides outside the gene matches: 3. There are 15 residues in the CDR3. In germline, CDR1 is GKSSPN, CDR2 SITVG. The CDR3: CAWSPGQGNQDTQYF. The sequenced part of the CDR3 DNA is TGTGCCTGGAGTCCTGGACAGGGTAACCAAGACACCCAGTAC.

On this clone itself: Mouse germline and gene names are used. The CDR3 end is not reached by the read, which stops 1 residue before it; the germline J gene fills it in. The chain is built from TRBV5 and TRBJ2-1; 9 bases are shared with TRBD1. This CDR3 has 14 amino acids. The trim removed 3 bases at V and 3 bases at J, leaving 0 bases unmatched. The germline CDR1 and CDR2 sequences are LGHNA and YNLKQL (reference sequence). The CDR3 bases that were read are TGTGCCAGCAGCCAGACAGGGGGCTATGCTGAGCAGTTC. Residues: CASSQTGGYAEQF. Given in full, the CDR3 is CASSQTGGYAEQFF.

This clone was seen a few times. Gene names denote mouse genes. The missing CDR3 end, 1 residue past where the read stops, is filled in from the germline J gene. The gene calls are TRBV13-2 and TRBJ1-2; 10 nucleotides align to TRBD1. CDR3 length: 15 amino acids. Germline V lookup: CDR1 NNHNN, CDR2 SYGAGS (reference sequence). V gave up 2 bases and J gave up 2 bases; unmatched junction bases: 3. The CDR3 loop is CASGDRDRGNSDYTF. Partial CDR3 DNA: TGTGCCAGCGGTGACCGGGACAGGGGTAACTCCGACTACACC.

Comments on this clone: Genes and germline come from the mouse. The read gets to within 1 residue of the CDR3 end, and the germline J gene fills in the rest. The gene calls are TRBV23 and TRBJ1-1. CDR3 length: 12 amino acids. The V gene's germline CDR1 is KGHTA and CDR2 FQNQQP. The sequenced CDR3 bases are TGCTCCAGCAGTCACCTAAACACAGAAGTCTTC. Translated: CSSSHLNTEVF. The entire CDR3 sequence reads CSSSHLNTEVFF. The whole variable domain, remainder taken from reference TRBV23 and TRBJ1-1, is DAAVTQKPRYLIKMKGQEAEMKCIPEKGHTAVFWYQQKQSKELKFLIYFQNQQPLDQIDMVKERFSAVCPSSSLCSLGIRTCEAEDSALYLCSSSHLNTEVFFGKGTRLTVV.

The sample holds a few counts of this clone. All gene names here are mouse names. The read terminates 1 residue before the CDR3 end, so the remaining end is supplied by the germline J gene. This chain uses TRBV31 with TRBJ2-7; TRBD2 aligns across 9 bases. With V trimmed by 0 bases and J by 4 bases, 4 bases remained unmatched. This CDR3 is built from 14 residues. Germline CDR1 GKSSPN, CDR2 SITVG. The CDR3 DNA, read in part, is TGTGCCTGGAGTCTAAACTGGGGGGCTTATGAACAGTAC. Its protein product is CAWSLNWGAYEQY. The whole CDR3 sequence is CAWSLNWGAYEQYF.